This is a list of T cell receptor beta chains from one sample in a study of Graves' ophthalmopathy and Graves' hyperthyroidism. TCRdb processed the multiplex PCR reads anew with MiXCR; each CDR3 protein has one entry. This sample has a few hundred thousand distinct CDR3 sequences, with under 45% found just once. The sequencing sample was made of peripheral blood or thyroid tissue (not recorded which). These receptors were collected from an adult man with Graves' hyperthyroidism. Both conserved end residues are part of each CDR3. Each record gives: J gene, V gene, CDR3 protein.

J gene: TRBJ1-1
V gene: TRBV10-2
CDR3 protein: CANSERGGAFF

J gene: -
V gene: TRBV7-7
CDR3 protein: CASSLGTSGNEQFF

J gene: TRBJ2-5
V gene: TRBV5-1
CDR3 protein: CAGSLALGKQETQYF

J gene: TRBJ1-3
V gene: TRBV10-3
CDR3 protein: CAISEEGPGNTIYF

J gene: TRBJ2-2
V gene: TRBV5-1
CDR3 protein: CASSLAHETGYTGELFF

J gene: TRBJ1-6
V gene: TRBV9
CDR3 protein: CASSVGTGVINSPLHF

J gene: TRBJ2-7
V gene: TRBV7-9
CDR3 protein: CASSPAGTSYYEQYF

J gene: TRBJ1-6
V gene: TRBV12-3/TRBV12-4
CDR3 protein: CASSRGQDNSPLHF

J gene: TRBJ2-7
V gene: TRBV28
CDR3 protein: CASKTGTNEQYF

J gene: TRBJ2-2
V gene: TRBV25-1
CDR3 protein: CASSPARQGPTGELFF

J gene: TRBJ1-1
V gene: TRBV6-1
CDR3 protein: CASSDTLNTEAFF

J gene: TRBJ1-2
V gene: TRBV7-9
CDR3 protein: CASSLDDRAHYGYTF

J gene: TRBJ2-5
V gene: TRBV7-3
CDR3 protein: CASSLTFSETQYF

J gene: TRBJ1-1
V gene: TRBV5-6
CDR3 protein: CASSFDRAGEAFF

J gene: TRBJ2-5
V gene: TRBV18
CDR3 protein: CASSLDSKETQYF

J gene: TRBJ2-7
V gene: TRBV6-5
CDR3 protein: CASSYRRGLGNGEQYF

J gene: TRBJ2-7
V gene: TRBV6-5
CDR3 protein: CAGSYSLRGGASYEQYF